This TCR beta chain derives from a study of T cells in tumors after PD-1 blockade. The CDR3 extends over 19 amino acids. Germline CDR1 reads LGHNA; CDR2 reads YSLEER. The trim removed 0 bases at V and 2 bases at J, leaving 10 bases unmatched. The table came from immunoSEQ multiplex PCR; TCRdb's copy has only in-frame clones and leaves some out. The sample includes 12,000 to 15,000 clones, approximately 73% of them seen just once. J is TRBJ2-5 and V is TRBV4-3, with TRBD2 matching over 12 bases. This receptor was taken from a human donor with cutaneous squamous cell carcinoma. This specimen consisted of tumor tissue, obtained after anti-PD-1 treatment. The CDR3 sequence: CASSQERLAGGQGQETQYF. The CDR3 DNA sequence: TGCGCCAGCAGCCAAGAGAGGCTAGCGGGAGGGCAGGGGCAAGAGACCCAGTACTTC.